The next 27 T cell receptor beta chains were all read from a single sample in a study of graft-versus-host responses after intestinal transplantation. TCRdb's copy holds only in-frame clones and misses some; the assay was immunoSEQ multiplex PCR. The sample comprises under 25,000 clones, around nine tenths of which are singletons, and around half rests with the top ten. The source material was bone marrow, sampled approximately 120 days after transplant. These receptors originate from a human patient who received an intestinal transplant, so some T cells may come from the graft donor.

The chain carries TRBV6-6 and TRBJ1-2; perhaps TRBD1 as D (6 bases). Germline values: CDR1 MNHNY, CDR2 SVGAGI (reference sequence). CDR3 length: 14 amino acids. The germline V and J ends were trimmed by 6 bases and 8 bases, with 19 bases remaining between them. CDR3 amino acids: CASSPGGVGIGYTF. DNA of the CDR3: TGTGCCAGCAGCCCCGGGGGCGTGGGGATCGGCTACACCTTC.

This chain links TRBV7-8 with TRBJ2-5; the match to TRBD2 covers 12 bases. V was clipped by 5 bases and J by 5 bases; unmatched bases: 18. The CDR3 covers 19 residues. Germline CDR1 SGHVS, CDR2 FQNEAQ. The CDR3, as DNA: TGTGCCAGCAGCCCAATTCCCATGACTAGCGGGAGAGGGCGGGAGACCCAGTACTTC. Its protein is CASSPIPMTSGRGRETQYF.

The V call is TRBV9, the J call TRBJ2-3; D may be TRBD1 or TRBD2 (5 bases each). Germline values: CDR1 SGDLS, CDR2 YYNGEE. The CDR3 consists of 16 residues. Between the trimmed V and J ends, which lost 0 bases and 2 bases, there was a span of 13 bases. The CDR3 reads CASSVGRGANTDTQYF. CDR3 coding DNA: TGTGCCAGCAGCGTAGGTCGAGGGGCGAACACAGATACGCAGTATTTT.

V is TRBV6-4 and J is TRBJ2-1, with 8 bases that match TRBD2. Germline V gene data show CDR1 as MRHNA and CDR2 as SNTAGT. The CDR3 is 15 amino acids. Trimming removed 3 bases from V and 8 bases from J; junction bases left unmatched: 9. CDR3 DNA sequence: TGTGCCAGCAGTGAGGAAGCGGGAGATCTGGATGAGCAGTTCTTC. This encodes CASSEEAGDLDEQFF.

CDR3 sequence reads: CASHLPGTLGSYEQYF. The CDR3 nucleotides read TGTGCCAGCCACCTACCCGGGACCTTGGGGTCCTACGAGCAGTACTTC. The chain combines TRBV2 with TRBJ2-7; D could derive from TRBD1 or TRBD2 (5 bases each). The germline V and J ends were trimmed by 8 bases and 1 base, with 21 bases remaining between them. The CDR3 totals 16 residues. Looked up from germline, CDR1 is SNHLY and CDR2 is FYNNEI.

The chain recombines TRBV19 with TRBJ1-1, with a weak D call TRBD1 (6 bases). V lost 5 bases to trimming and J lost 5 bases, with 9 bases between them. CDR1 is LNHDA, CDR2 SQIVND, per germline (reference sequence). This CDR3 contains 12 residues. The CDR3 region has the DNA TGTGCCAGTAGTCCCGGGACAACTGAAGCTTTCTTT. Its protein is CASSPGTTEAFF.

The chain is built from TRBV10-2 and TRBJ2-3, with D possibly being TRBD2 (6 bases). Trimming removed 2 bases from V and 8 bases from J, with 11 bases in between. In germline, CDR1 is WSHSY, CDR2 SAAADI. The CDR3 length is 13 residues. The CDR3 loop reads CASSEGGSSTQYF. The CDR3 DNA reads TGCGCCAGCAGTGAGGGGGGGAGCTCTACGCAGTATTTT.

The chain carries TRBV5-1 and TRBJ1-1; the D gene is possibly TRBD1 (6 bases). Germline loops: CDR1 SGHRS, CDR2 YFSETQ. The germline V and J ends were trimmed by 4 bases and 1 base, with 11 bases remaining between them. The CDR3 runs to 14 residues. The CDR3 protein is CASSPGHRNTEAFF. As DNA, the CDR3 is TGCGCCAGCAGCCCGGGACACCGGAACACTGAAGCTTTCTTT.

The rearrangement links TRBV6-5 to TRBJ1-2; TRBD1 might be the D (5 bases). This CDR3 region has 12 residues. The V end was cut by 6 bases, the J end by 4 bases, with 9 bases between. The germline V gene encodes CDR1 MNHEY and CDR2 SVGAGI. The CDR3 DNA sequence: TGTGCCAGCAGACAGCAGGGCTATGGCTACACCTTC. Amino acid sequence: CASRQQGYGYTF.

The J gene is TRBJ2-2, the V gene TRBV28; no clear D gene. This CDR3 comprises 14 residues. The V gene's germline CDR1 is MDHEN and CDR2 SYDVKM. Between the trimmed V and J ends, which lost 4 bases and 1 base, there was a span of 7 bases. CDR3 region: CASSSRLNTGELFF. The DNA for the CDR3 is TGTGCCAGCAGTTCCCGACTGAACACCGGGGAGCTGTTTTTT.

This clone was detected once. This rearrangement joins TRBV27 to TRBJ2-3; TRBD2 agrees at 8 bases. This CDR3 has 16 residues. The V gene's germline CDR1 is MNHEY and CDR2 SMNVEV (reference sequence). Trimming cost V 5 bases and J 3 bases; bases outside gene matches: 10. The CDR3 protein is CASSPLGAGGTDTQYF. Here the CDR3 DNA reads TGTGCCAGCAGTCCCCTCGGGGCGGGAGGTACAGATACGCAGTATTTT.

The chain couples TRBV6-5 to TRBJ1-3; D call uncertain. CDR1 MNHEY and CDR2 SVGAGI come from the germline V gene. The CDR3 length is 13 residues. V lost 6 bases to trimming and J lost 2 bases, with 8 bases between them. The CDR3 region is CASSSNAGNTIYF. CDR3 coding DNA: TGTGCCAGCAGCTCTAACGCTGGAAACACCATATATTTT.

The chain is built from TRBV19 and TRBJ2-1; TRBD2 matches 8 bases. V lost 9 bases and J lost 4; bases outside the gene matches: 8. Germline CDR1 reads LNHDA; CDR2 reads SQIVND (reference sequence). This CDR3 has 14 residues. The DNA of the CDR3 is TGTGCCAGCCGTCTAGCGGGCCTTTACAATGAGCAGTTCTTC. This gives the protein CASRLAGLYNEQFF.

The chain links TRBV4-2 to TRBJ2-7, with 7 bases fitting TRBD1. This CDR3 comprises 18 residues. In germline, CDR1 is LGHNA, CDR2 YNFKEQ. J lost 0 bases, V lost 4 bases, and 15 bases had no gene match. CDR3 nucleotide sequence: TGTGCCAGCAGCCGAGAAACTGACCAGGGGGTCCCCTCCTACGAGCAGTACTTC. This sequence encodes CASSRETDQGVPSYEQYF.

V is TRBV6-5 and J is TRBJ2-2, with 7 nucleotides matching TRBD2. This CDR3 has 16 residues. Germline CDR1 reads MNHEY; CDR2 reads SVGAGI. Trimming at V came to 2 bases and at J to 5 bases, leaving 8 bases not matched to a gene. The CDR3 here is CASSYRLASGTGELFF. The CDR3 nucleotides read TGTGCCAGCAGTTACAGGCTGGCTAGCGGTACCGGGGAGCTGTTTTTT.

This clone was seen only a few times. This likely stems from a read error, as it lies one base from a far larger clone. CDR3 amino acids: CASSMSPSAPYGYTF. The CDR3 region has the DNA TGTGCCAGTAGTATGTCACCTTCGGCCCCCTATGGCTACACCTTC. The chain links TRBV19 to TRBJ1-2, with D unresolved. The CDR3 is 15 residues long. V was trimmed by 3 bases and J by 4 bases, leaving 15 bases between them. Germline V lookup: CDR1 LNHDA, CDR2 SQIVND (reference sequence).

The sample holds one count of this clone. As DNA, the CDR3 is TGTGCCAGCAGTGGGGTAGGTGAGCAGTTCTTC. Translating gives CASSGVGEQFF. V gene TRBV2 combines with J gene TRBJ2-1; D not resolved. This CDR3 has 11 residues. Trimming pared 4 bases from V and 9 bases from J, leaving 7 bases between. Germline assignment: CDR1 SNHLY and CDR2 FYNNEI.

The V gene is TRBV23-1, the J gene TRBJ1-1, with D maybe TRBD1 (5 bases). TRBV23-1 counts as an open reading frame of uncertain function. Trimming removed 3 bases at V and 11 bases at J, with 13 bases between. The CDR3 loop spans 12 amino acids. This CDR3 reads CASSQDKPFAFF. CDR3 in DNA: TGCGCCAGCAGTCAGGACAAGCCGTTTGCTTTCTTT.

For this clone: The junction differs from germline at one of its ends, possibly a read error. V and J are TRBV5-6 and TRBJ2-5; D is unresolved. The CDR3 contains 16 residues. Germline V gives CDR1 SGHDT, CDR2 YYEEEE. This chain's CDR3 is CASSYRRYGYQGTQYF. The CDR3 DNA follows: TGTGCCAGCAGCTACCGAAGGTACGGGTACCAAGGGACCCAGTACTTC.

This rearrangement joins TRBV28 to TRBJ2-5; 8 bases map to TRBD1. Germline values: CDR1 MDHEN, CDR2 SYDVKM. The length of the CDR3 is 13 residues. V was clipped by 7 bases and J by 5 bases; unmatched bases: 6. The CDR3 sequence is CASKDRDRETQYF. The CDR3 region has the DNA TGTGCCAGCAAGGACAGGGATCGGGAGACCCAGTACTTC.

The chain joins TRBV27 to TRBJ1-2; a weak D match, TRBD1 (5 bases). This CDR3 contains 15 residues. With 5 bases removed from V and 3 bases from J, the gap between germline ends came to 16 bases. The germline V gene has CDR1 MNHEY and CDR2 SMNVEV (reference sequence). CDR3 amino acids: CASSLIGGGDYGYTF. The CDR3 coding sequence is TGTGCCAGCAGTCTCATCGGCGGAGGGGACTATGGCTACACCTTC.

This chain joins TRBV5-1 and TRBJ2-5, with D possibly being TRBD1 or TRBD2 (6 bases each). The CDR3 runs 14 residues. Germline V gives CDR1 SGHRS, CDR2 YFSETQ. Trimming removed 5 bases from V and 3 bases from J, with 14 bases in between. This chain's CDR3 is CASSGGAGEETQYF. The CDR3 DNA sequence: TGCGCCAGCAGTGGAGGGGCAGGGGAAGAGACCCAGTACTTC.

The chain has TRBV28 and TRBJ2-5; no clear D gene. CDR3 size: 14 residues. With 6 bases removed from V and 0 bases from J, the gap between germline ends came to 11 bases. The V gene's germline CDR1 is MDHEN and CDR2 SYDVKM. As DNA, the CDR3 is TGTGCCAGCAGGCGAAACAGATACCAAGAGACCCAGTACTTC. It encodes CASRRNRYQETQYF.

In this sample, this clone turned up a few times. The V and J genes are TRBV6-6 and TRBJ2-7, with 10 positions matching TRBD2. V gave up 5 bases and J gave up 6 bases; unmatched junction bases: 10. CDR3 length: 15 residues. Per germline, CDR1 MNHNY and CDR2 SVGAGI (reference sequence). Here the CDR3 DNA reads TGTGCCAGCAGTCGCGGAGCGGGAGGGCCCATCGAGCAGTACTTC. It specifies CASSRGAGGPIEQYF.

The V gene is TRBV19, the J gene TRBJ2-1; a possible D gene is TRBD2 (6 bases). This CDR3 comprises 16 residues. Germline V lookup: CDR1 LNHDA, CDR2 SQIVND (reference sequence). The germline V and J ends were trimmed by 5 bases and 4 bases, with 18 bases remaining between them. In DNA form, the CDR3 reads TGTGCCAGTAGTTCAGTGGGTCGGGCGGGGTACAATGAGCAGTTCTTC. Its protein product is CASSSVGRAGYNEQFF.

The chain carries TRBV6-5 and TRBJ1-1, with D possibly TRBD1 on 5 matching bases. The V end lost 7 bases, the J end lost 8 bases, and 8 bases lay between the germline ends. Germline V gene sequence: CDR1 MNHEY, CDR2 SVGAGI. The CDR3 is 10 residues long. The CDR3 sequence: CASIDREAFF. CDR3 coding DNA: TGTGCCAGCATTGACAGAGAAGCTTTCTTT.

The V and J genes are TRBV4-1 and TRBJ2-1; D remains unclear. The germline V and J ends were trimmed by 2 bases and 5 bases, with 13 bases remaining between them. CDR1 is MGHRA and CDR2 is YSYEKL in the germline V gene. The CDR3 loop spans 15 amino acids. CDR3 nucleotides: TGCGCCAGCAGCCAACATTACCTGTCCAACAATGAGCAGTTCTTC. This sequence encodes CASSQHYLSNNEQFF.